The 26 T cell receptor beta chains below all came from one sample that was sequenced in a study of cytomegalovirus exposure and HLA in healthy donors. A multiplex PCR was run with 60 Vbeta primers and 13 Jbeta primers. The repertoire was sequenced with immunoSEQ multiplex PCR; TCRdb's copy has only in-frame clones and lacks some. This table holds approximately 98,000 clones, over 65% found once. Sequenced input: PBMCs. All receptors come from a male donor in good health and CMV-seronegative.

The chain links TRBV27 to TRBJ1-1; D is perhaps TRBD1 (6 bases). This CDR3 spans 14 amino acids. The V and J ends lost 2 bases and 5 bases respectively, with 12 bases between them. Germline CDR1 MNHEY, CDR2 SMNVEV (reference sequence). The CDR3 nucleotides read TGTGCCAGCAGTTTAAGGGGGTCTGGGACTGAAGCTTTCTTT. Residues: CASSLRGSGTEAFF.

This chain uses TRBV9 with TRBJ1-2, with 8 bases aligning to TRBD1. Germline assignment: CDR1 SGDLS and CDR2 YYNGEE. This CDR3 has 14 amino acids. The trim removed 3 bases at V and 4 bases at J, leaving 5 bases unmatched. CDR3 bases: TGTGCCAGCAGCGCCGGGACAGGCCTCTATGGCTACACCTTC. As protein: CASSAGTGLYGYTF.

The rearrangement joins TRBV7-2 to TRBJ2-5; possibly TRBD1 for D (5 bases). Deletions cut 5 bases from V and 4 bases from J, with 14 bases between. The V gene's germline CDR1 is SGHTA and CDR2 FQGNSA. This CDR3 is built from 14 residues. CDR3 amino acids: CASSPVGQRETQYF. DNA for the CDR3: TGTGCCAGCAGCCCAGTGGGGCAGCGAGAGACCCAGTACTTC.

This rearrangement joins TRBV9 to TRBJ2-5; TRBD2 matches 9 bases. CDR3 length equals 14 residues. The V gene's germline CDR1 is SGDLS and CDR2 YYNGEE. The ends lost 0 bases at V and 14 bases at J; junction bases unmatched: 11. The CDR3 nucleotides read TGTGCCAGCAGCGTAGAGGGGCGGGAGGGCAAGCTATACTTC. It codes for CASSVEGREGKLYF.

V usage is TRBV5-1 and J usage is TRBJ2-7, with D perhaps matching TRBD2 (5 bases). Germline V gives CDR1 SGHRS, CDR2 YFSETQ. This CDR3 region has 14 residues. The V gene lost 2 bases and the J gene lost 2 bases, with 11 bases spanning the gap. The CDR3 region has the DNA TGCGCCAGCAGCTTCCGAGGAGGAACCTACGAGCAGTACTTC. It is translated as CASSFRGGTYEQYF.

The V call is TRBV5-6, the J call TRBJ1-2; 10 nucleotides agree with TRBD1. The CDR3 has 14 amino acids. The ends lost 3 bases at V and 6 bases at J; junction bases unmatched: 5. Germline loops: CDR1 SGHDT, CDR2 YYEEEE. CDR3 sequence reads: CASSSEDRGNGYTF. CDR3 nucleotide sequence: TGTGCCAGCAGCTCCGAGGACAGGGGGAATGGCTACACCTTC.

The chain employs TRBV29-1 and TRBJ2-7, with 7 bases identical to TRBD2. CDR3 length: 14 amino acids. Trimming at V came to 4 bases and at J to 0 bases, leaving 6 bases not matched to a gene. Germline-derived CDR1 and CDR2 are SQVTM and ANQGSEA. The DNA for the CDR3 is TGCAGCGTTGTGGGGGGGGAAAGCTCCTACGAGCAGTACTTC. Encoded protein: CSVVGGESSYEQYF.

J is TRBJ1-5 and V is TRBV18; possible D gene TRBD1, 6 bases. The germline V gene encodes CDR1 KGHSH and CDR2 LQKENI. CDR3 length equals 16 residues. V was shortened by 2 bases and J by 6 bases, with 17 bases between the two germline ends. The CDR3 spells CASSPRTVAGGQPQHF. DNA for the CDR3: TGTGCCAGCTCACCAAGGACAGTGGCCGGCGGTCAGCCCCAGCATTTT.

J is TRBJ2-7 and V is TRBV2; 7 bases align to TRBD1. CDR3 size: 17 residues. Germline loops: CDR1 SNHLY, CDR2 FYNNEI. Losses at the gene ends were 6 bases for V and 0 bases for J; bases not matched to a gene: 14. The CDR3 DNA is TGTGCCAGCAGGGCAAGGGGGACAGTTTTCCACTCCTACGAGCAGTACTTC. It yields the protein CASRARGTVFHSYEQYF.

This clone was picked up one time. The chain has TRBV5-8 and TRBJ2-5, with TRBD2 matching 10 bases. The germline gives CDR1 SGHTS, CDR2 YDEGEE. The CDR3 consists of 15 residues. V shed 5 bases and J 5 bases; nucleotides not matched to a gene: 9. This CDR3 is CASRRGLAAGETQYF. The DNA of the CDR3 is TGTGCCAGCAGACGCGGACTAGCGGCAGGGGAGACCCAGTACTTC.

The genes are TRBV5-1 and TRBJ1-4; D may be TRBD1 (5 bases). This CDR3 is 15 amino acids long. The V gene lost 5 bases and the J gene lost 3 bases, with 14 bases spanning the gap. Germline-derived CDR1 and CDR2 are SGHRS and YFSETQ. CDR3 residues: CASSELGPANEKLFF. The CDR3 DNA is TGCGCCAGCAGTGAATTGGGGCCGGCTAATGAAAAACTGTTTTTT.

This clone is termed medium-sized (0.01 to 0.1%). The chain uses TRBV27 and TRBJ2-7, with TRBD1 as a possible D gene (6 bases). CDR1 and CDR2 (germline): MNHEY, SMNVEV (reference sequence). V dropped 5 bases and J dropped 8 bases, with 10 bases sitting between them. This CDR3 region has 11 residues. CDR3 DNA sequence: TGTGCCAGCAGTACGGGACAACAGCAGTACTTC. It translates to CASSTGQQQYF.

V gene TRBV27 combines with J gene TRBJ2-3, with 7 bases fitting TRBD1. The J segment lost 5 bases and the V segment lost 2 bases, leaving 10 bases of the junction unmatched. CDR3 length equals 16 residues. Germline CDR1 reads MNHEY; CDR2 reads SMNVEV (reference sequence). CDR3 sequence (DNA): TGTGCCAGCAGTTTACTCGGCAGGGGGTACAAAGATACGCAGTATTTT. This sequence encodes CASSLLGRGYKDTQYF.

The chain uses TRBV10-3 and TRBJ2-7; 12 positions agree with TRBD2. The CDR3 is made up of 14 amino acids. Germline values: CDR1 ENHRY, CDR2 SYGVKD. Trimming cost V 10 bases and J 3 bases; bases outside gene matches: 7. As DNA, the CDR3 is TGTGCCACGAAGACTAGCGGGAGCATCTACGAGCAGTACTTC. Protein sequence: CATKTSGSIYEQYF.

Note on this clone: At the DNA level, this CDR3 is encoded by other sequences in the same sample as well. This chain uses TRBV5-6 with TRBJ1-1, with D tentatively TRBD1 (6 bases). The V gene lost 3 bases and the J gene lost 0 bases, with 6 bases spanning the gap. The V gene's germline CDR1 is SGHDT and CDR2 YYEEEE. This CDR3 is 13 amino acids long. The CDR3 reads CASSWTVNTEAFF. The CDR3 region has the DNA TGTGCCAGCAGCTGGACAGTGAACACTGAAGCTTTCTTT.

This clone was detected a few times. V gene TRBV30 combines with J gene TRBJ1-4; no definite D call. This CDR3 is built from 14 residues. The germline V and J ends were trimmed by 4 bases and 0 bases, with 9 bases remaining between them. Germline loops: CDR1 GTSNPN, CDR2 SVGIG (reference sequence). The CDR3 reads CAWTTASTNEKLFF. CDR3 nucleotides: TGTGCCTGGACAACAGCCTCAACTAATGAAAAACTGTTTTTT.

This clone was seen a few times. In nucleotides, the CDR3 is TGTGCCAGCTCTGGAGGGACTAGCGAGGGCACCGGGGAGCTGTTTTTT. It codes for CASSGGTSEGTGELFF. This rearrangement joins TRBV6-4 to TRBJ2-2; 10 bases map to TRBD2. The CDR3 consists of 16 residues. The ends lost 8 bases at V and 4 bases at J; junction bases unmatched: 10. Germline CDR1 and CDR2: MRHNA and SNTAGT.

The rearrangement joins TRBV30 to TRBJ1-2; D is unresolved. Germline V CDR1 and CDR2: GTSNPN, SVGIG (reference sequence). The CDR3 extends over 15 amino acids. V lost 0 bases to trimming and J lost 2 bases, with 13 bases between them. The CDR3 spells CAWSVLTVTNYGYTF. The CDR3 region has the DNA TGTGCCTGGAGTGTCCTCACAGTGACCAACTATGGCTACACCTTC. The full variable domain, its missing parts supplied by reference TRBV30 and TRBJ1-2, is SQTIHQWPATLVQPVGSPLSLECTVEGTSNPNLYWYRQAAGRGLQLLFYSVGIGQISSEVPQNLSASRPQDRQFILSSKKLLLSDSGFYLCAWSVLTVTNYGYTFGSGTRLTVV.

This clone has only one observation. The V call is TRBV5-6, the J call TRBJ1-4; 8 bases are shared with TRBD1. Trimming at V came to 0 bases and at J to 4 bases, leaving 8 bases not matched to a gene. CDR1 and CDR2 from the germline V gene are SGHDT and YYEEEE. CDR3 size: 17 residues. DNA for the CDR3: TGTGCCAGCAGCTTGGGGACAGGGCCCCATGGTAATGAAAAACTGTTTTTT. This translates into CASSLGTGPHGNEKLFF.

The chain links TRBV27 to TRBJ2-7; perhaps TRBD1 as D (6 bases). The CDR3 runs to 14 residues. Germline CDR1 reads MNHEY; CDR2 reads SMNVEV (reference sequence). The V end lost 3 bases, the J end lost 3 bases, and 12 bases lay between the germline ends. CDR3 coding DNA: TGTGCCAGCAGTTTTAACGGACAGTTCTACGAGCAGTACTTC. Translated, it gives CASSFNGQFYEQYF.

This clone showed up just a few times. The chain recombines TRBV27 with TRBJ2-1; the match to TRBD2 covers 12 bases. V trimming: 5 bases; J trimming: 8 bases; junction bases outside the gene matches: 7. Germline V gene sequence: CDR1 MNHEY, CDR2 SMNVEV (reference sequence). This CDR3 has 15 amino acids. The CDR3 DNA sequence: TGTGCCAGCAGTAGGACTAGCGGGAATTTCTATGAGCAGTTCTTC. It is translated as CASSRTSGNFYEQFF.

This clone came up a few times. The V call is TRBV6-1, the J call TRBJ1-5; tentatively, D is TRBD1 (6 bases). Germline V CDR1 and CDR2: MNHNS, SASEGT. V lost 8 bases, J lost 4 bases, and 9 bases lay in between. The CDR3 consists of 12 residues. The CDR3 sequence is CASGQPNQPQHF. As DNA, the CDR3 is TGTGCCAGCGGACAGCCGAATCAGCCCCAGCATTTT.

The J gene is TRBJ2-7, the V gene TRBV6-6; 10 bases map to TRBD2. J lost 4 bases, V lost 6 bases, and 9 bases had no gene match. CDR1 is MNHNY and CDR2 is SVGAGI in the germline V gene (reference sequence). The CDR3 covers 15 residues. This CDR3 reads CASRGPGLAIYEQYF. The DNA of the CDR3 is TGTGCCAGCAGGGGACCGGGACTAGCGATATACGAGCAGTACTTC.

This clone appeared once. The chain is built from TRBV6-1 and TRBJ1-4; 9 nucleotides line up with TRBD1. Germline values: CDR1 MNHNS, CDR2 SASEGT. The CDR3 extends over 15 amino acids. Germline trimming cut 7 bases from V and 7 bases from J; bases unmatched to any gene: 10. DNA for the CDR3: TGTGCCAGCACCACAGGGGGCTGGGGATCTGAAAAACTGTTTTTT. Translating it yields CASTTGGWGSEKLFF.

The sample holds a few counts of this clone. The chain uses TRBV11-2 and TRBJ1-2; the D gene is possibly TRBD1 (6 bases). The CDR3 has 15 amino acids. With 5 bases removed from V and 0 bases from J, the gap between germline ends came to 13 bases. The germline V gene has CDR1 SGHAT and CDR2 FQNNGV. CDR3 nucleotides: TGTGCCAGCAGCCCAGGAGACAGGTCTAACTATGGCTACACCTTC. Its translation is CASSPGDRSNYGYTF.

The chain uses TRBV27 and TRBJ2-7; D is ambiguous. With 5 bases removed from V and 7 bases from J, the gap between germline ends came to 12 bases. The CDR3 consists of 12 residues. Germline V lookup: CDR1 MNHEY, CDR2 SMNVEV (reference sequence). The CDR3 region has the DNA TGTGCCAGCAGTCTTCCAGGTGTGGAGCAGTACTTC. This translates into CASSLPGVEQYF.